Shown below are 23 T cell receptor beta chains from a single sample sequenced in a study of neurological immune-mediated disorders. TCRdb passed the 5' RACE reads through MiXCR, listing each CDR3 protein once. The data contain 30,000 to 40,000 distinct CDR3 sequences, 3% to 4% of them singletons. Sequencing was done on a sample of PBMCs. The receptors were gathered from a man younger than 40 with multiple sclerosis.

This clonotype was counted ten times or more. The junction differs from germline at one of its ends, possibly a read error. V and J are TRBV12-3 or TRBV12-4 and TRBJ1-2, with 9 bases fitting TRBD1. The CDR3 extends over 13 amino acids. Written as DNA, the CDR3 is TGTGCCAGCAGCTTAGGACAGGGGTATGGCTACACCTTC. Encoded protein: CASSLGQGYGYTF.

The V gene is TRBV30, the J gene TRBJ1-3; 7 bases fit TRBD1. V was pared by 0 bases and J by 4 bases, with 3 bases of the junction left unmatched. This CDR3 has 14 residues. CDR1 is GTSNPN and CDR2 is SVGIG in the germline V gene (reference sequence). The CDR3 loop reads CAWSVGDSGNTIYF. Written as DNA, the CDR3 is TGTGCCTGGAGTGTAGGGGACAGCGGAAACACCATATATTTT. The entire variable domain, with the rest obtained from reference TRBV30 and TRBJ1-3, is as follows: SQTIHQWPATLVQPVGSPLSLECTVEGTSNPNLYWYRQAAGRGLQLLFYSVGIGQISSEVPQNLSASRPQDRQFILSSKKLLLSDSGFYLCAWSVGDSGNTIYFGEGSWLTVV.

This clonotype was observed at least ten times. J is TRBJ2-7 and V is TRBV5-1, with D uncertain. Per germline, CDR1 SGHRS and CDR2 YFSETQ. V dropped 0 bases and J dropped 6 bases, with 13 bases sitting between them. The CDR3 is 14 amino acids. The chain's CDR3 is CASSLVPPNTEQYF. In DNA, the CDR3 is TGCGCCAGCAGCTTGGTTCCCCCAAACACCGAGCAGTACTTC.

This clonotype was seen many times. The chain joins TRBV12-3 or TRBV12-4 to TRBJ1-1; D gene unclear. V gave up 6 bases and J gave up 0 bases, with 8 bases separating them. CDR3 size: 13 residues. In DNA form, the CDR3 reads TGTGCCAGCAGCAACAGATTGAACACTGAAGCTTTCTTT. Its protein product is CASSNRLNTEAFF.

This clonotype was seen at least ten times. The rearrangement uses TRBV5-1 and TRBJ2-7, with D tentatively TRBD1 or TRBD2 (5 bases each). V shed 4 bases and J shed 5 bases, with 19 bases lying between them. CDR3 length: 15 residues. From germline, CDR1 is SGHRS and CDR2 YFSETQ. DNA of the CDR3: TGCGCCAGCAGCACCCCTTCGGGGACCGGGAACGAGCAGTACTTC. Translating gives CASSTPSGTGNEQYF.

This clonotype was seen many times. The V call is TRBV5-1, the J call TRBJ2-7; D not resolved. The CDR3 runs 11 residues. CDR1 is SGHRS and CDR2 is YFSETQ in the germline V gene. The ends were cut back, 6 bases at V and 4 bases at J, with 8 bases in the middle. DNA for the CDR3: TGCGCCAGCACCCCCGGGTACGAGCAGTACTTC. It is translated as CASTPGYEQYF.

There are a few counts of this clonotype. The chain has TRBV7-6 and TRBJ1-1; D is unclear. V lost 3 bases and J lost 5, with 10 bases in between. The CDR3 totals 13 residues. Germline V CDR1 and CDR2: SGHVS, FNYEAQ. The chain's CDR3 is CASSLERETEAFF. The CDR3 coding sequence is TGTGCCAGCAGCTTGGAAAGGGAAACTGAAGCTTTCTTT.

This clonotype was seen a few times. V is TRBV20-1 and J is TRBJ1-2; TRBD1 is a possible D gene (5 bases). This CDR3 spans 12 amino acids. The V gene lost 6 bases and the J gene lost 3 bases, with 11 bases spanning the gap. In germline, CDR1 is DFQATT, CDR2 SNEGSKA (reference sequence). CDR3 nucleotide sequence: TGCAGTGCCCGGACACCTTACTATGGCTACACCTTC. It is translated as CSARTPYYGYTF.

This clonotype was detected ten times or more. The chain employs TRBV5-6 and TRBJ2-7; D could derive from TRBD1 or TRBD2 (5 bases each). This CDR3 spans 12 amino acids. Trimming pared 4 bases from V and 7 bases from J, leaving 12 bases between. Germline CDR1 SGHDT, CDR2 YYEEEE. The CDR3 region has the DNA TGTGCCAGCAGCCTACATGGGGGAGAGCAGTACTTC. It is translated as CASSLHGGEQYF.

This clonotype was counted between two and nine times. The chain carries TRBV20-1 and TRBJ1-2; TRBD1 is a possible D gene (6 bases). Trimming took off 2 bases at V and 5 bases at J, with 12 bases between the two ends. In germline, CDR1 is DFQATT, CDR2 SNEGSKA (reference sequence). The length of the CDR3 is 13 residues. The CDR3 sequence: CSARPIRGYGYTF. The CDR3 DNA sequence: TGCAGTGCTAGACCGATTAGGGGGTATGGCTACACCTTC.

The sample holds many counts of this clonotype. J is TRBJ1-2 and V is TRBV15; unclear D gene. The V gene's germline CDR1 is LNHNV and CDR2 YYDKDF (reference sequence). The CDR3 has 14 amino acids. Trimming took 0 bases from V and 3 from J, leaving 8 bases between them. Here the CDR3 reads CATSRDLEDYGYTF. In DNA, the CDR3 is TGTGCCACCAGCAGAGATCTCGAGGACTATGGCTACACCTTC.

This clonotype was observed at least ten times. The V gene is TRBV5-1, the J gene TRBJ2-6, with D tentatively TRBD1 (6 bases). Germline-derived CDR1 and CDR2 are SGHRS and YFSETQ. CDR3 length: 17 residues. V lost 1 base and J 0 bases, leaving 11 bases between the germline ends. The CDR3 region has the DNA TGCGCCAGCAGCTTGCAGGGGTGGAACTCTGGGGCCAACGTCCTGACTTTC. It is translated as CASSLQGWNSGANVLTF.

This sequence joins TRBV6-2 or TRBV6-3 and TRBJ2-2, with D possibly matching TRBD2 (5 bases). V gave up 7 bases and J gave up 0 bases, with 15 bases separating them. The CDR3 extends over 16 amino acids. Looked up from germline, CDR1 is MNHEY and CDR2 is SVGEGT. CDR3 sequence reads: CASNPYLGANTGELFF. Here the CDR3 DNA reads TGTGCCAGCAACCCATACTTGGGAGCGAACACCGGGGAGCTGTTTTTT.

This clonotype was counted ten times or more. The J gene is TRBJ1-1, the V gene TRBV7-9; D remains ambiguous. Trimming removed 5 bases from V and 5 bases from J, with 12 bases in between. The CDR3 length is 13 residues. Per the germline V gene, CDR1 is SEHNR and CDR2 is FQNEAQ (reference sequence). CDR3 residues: CASSTSGRTEAFF. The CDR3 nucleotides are TGTGCCAGCAGCACTAGCGGGCGGACTGAAGCTTTCTTT.

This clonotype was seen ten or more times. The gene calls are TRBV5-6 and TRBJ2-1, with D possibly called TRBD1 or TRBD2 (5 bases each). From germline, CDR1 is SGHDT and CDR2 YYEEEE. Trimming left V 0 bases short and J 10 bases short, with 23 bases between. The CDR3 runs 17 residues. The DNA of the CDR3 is TGTGCCAGCAGCTTGGCCGGGGCAGGTGGTGGCTTAGGGGAGCAGTTCTTC. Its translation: CASSLAGAGGGLGEQFF.

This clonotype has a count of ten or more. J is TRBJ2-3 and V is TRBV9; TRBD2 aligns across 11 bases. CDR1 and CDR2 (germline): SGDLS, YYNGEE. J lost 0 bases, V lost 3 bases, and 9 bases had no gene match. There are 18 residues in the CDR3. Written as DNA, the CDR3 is TGTGCCAGCAGCGCTCCTGCTAGCGGGGGGCTAAGCACAGATACGCAGTATTTT. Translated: CASSAPASGGLSTDTQYF.

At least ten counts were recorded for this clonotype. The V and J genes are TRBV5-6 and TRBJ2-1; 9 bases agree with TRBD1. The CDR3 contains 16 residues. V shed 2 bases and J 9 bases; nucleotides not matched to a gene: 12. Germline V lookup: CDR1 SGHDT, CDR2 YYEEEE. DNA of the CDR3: TGTGCCAGCAGCTTTGTCCCGGGACAGGGTATAGGTGAGCAGTTCTTC. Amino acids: CASSFVPGQGIGEQFF.

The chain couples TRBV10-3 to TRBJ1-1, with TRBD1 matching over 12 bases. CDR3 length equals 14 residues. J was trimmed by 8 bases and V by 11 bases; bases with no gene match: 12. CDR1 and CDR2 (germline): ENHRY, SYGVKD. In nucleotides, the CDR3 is TGTGCCGTCTCATCAGGGACAGGGGGCGCGGAAGCTTTCTTT. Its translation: CAVSSGTGGAEAFF.

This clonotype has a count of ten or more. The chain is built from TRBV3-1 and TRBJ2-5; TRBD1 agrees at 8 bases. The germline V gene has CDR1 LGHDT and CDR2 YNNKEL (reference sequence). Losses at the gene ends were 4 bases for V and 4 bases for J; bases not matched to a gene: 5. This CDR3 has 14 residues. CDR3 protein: CASSPRTGRETQYF. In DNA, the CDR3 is TGTGCCAGCAGCCCTCGGACAGGGAGAGAGACCCAGTACTTC.

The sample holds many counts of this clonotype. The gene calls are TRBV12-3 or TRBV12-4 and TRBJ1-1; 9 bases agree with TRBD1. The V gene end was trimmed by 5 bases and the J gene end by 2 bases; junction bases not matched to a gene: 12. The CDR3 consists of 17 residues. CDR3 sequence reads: CASSRLQGALSNTEAFF. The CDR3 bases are TGTGCCAGCAGTCGCCTACAGGGGGCGCTTAGCAACACTGAAGCTTTCTTT.

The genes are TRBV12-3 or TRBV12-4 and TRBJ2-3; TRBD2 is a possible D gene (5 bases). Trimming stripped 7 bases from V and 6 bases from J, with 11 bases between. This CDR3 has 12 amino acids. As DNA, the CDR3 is TGTGCCAGCAACACTAGGAGGGATACGCAGTATTTT. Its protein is CASNTRRDTQYF.

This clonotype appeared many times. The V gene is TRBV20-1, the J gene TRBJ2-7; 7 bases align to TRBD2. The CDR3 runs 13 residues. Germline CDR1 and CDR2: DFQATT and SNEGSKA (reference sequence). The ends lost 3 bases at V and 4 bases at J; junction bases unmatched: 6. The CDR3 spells CSASVSGGYEQYF. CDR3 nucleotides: TGCAGTGCTAGTGTCTCGGGAGGATACGAGCAGTACTTC.

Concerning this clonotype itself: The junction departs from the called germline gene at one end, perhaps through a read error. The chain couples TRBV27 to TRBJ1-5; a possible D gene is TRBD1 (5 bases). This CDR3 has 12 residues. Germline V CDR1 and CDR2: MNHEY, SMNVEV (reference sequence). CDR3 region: CASRPSLGAQNF. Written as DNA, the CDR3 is TGTGCCAGCAGACCCTCGCTCGGGGCCCAGAATTTT.